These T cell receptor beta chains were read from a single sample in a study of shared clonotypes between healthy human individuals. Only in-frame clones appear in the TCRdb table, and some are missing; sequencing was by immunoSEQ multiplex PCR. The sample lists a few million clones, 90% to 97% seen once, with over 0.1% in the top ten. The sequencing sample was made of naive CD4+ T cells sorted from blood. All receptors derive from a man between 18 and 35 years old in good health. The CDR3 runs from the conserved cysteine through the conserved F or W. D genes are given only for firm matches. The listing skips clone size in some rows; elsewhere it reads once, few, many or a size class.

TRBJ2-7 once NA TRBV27 CASTLGYEQYF TGTGCCAGCACATTGGGCTACGAGCAGTACTTC
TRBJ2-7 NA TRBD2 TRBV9 CASSVVAGFSGRASCEQYF TGTGCCAGCAGCGTAGTTGCGGGGTTTAGCGGGAGGGCAAGTTGCGAGCAGTACTTC
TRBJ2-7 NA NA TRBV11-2 CASSLVTLLGSYEQYF TGTGCCAGCAGCTTAGTCACTCTCCTGGGCTCCTACGAGCAGTACTTC
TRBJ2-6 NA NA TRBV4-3 CASSRLLGLQVGTGANVLTF TGCGCCAGCAGCCGCCTGCTGGGCCTCCAAGTGGGGACTGGGGCCAACGTCCTGACTTTC
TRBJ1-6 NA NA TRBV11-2 CASSREGVFSPLHF TGTGCCAGCAGCCGCGAGGGGGTCTTTTCACCCCTCCACTTT
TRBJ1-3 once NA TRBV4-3 CASSQDSPSPGNTIYF TGCGCCAGCAGCCAAGATTCTCCATCCCCTGGAAACACCATATATTTT
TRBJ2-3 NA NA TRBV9 CASSPFGGTSTDTQYF TGTGCCAGCAGCCCCTTCGGGGGAACTAGCACAGATACGCAGTATTTT
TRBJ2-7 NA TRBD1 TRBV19 CASSIGDRGYSEQYF TGTGCCAGTAGTATCGGGGACAGGGGGTATTCCGAGCAGTACTTC
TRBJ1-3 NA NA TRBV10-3 CAIMGSGNTIYF TGTGCCATCATGGGCTCTGGAAACACCATATATTTT
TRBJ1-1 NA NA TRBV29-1 CSVEDLLVREHAEAFF TGCAGCGTTGAAGATCTTTTGGTCAGGGAACACGCTGAAGCTTTCTTT
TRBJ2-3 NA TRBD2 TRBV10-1 CATSTSGVSTDTQYF TGCGCCACCTCGACTAGCGGGGTTAGCACAGATACGCAGTATTTT
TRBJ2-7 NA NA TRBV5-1 CASSLASEQYF TGCGCCAGCAGCTTGGCGTCGGAGCAGTACTTC
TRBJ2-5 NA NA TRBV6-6 CASGGRETQYF TGTGCCAGCGGGGGGAGGGAGACCCAGTACTTC
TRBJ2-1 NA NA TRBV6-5 CASSLTGWYEQFF TGTGCCAGCAGTTTAACAGGGTGGTATGAGCAGTTCTTC
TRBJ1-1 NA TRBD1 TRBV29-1 CSGGQGEGTEAFF TGCAGCGGGGGACAGGGGGAAGGAACTGAAGCTTTCTTT